This T cell receptor (beta chain) was captured in a study of response to subunit inactivated influenza vaccine. This clonotype was recorded at least ten times. Its antigen remains unidentified. Findings of the study overall: The study's authors posited that every seasonal influenza vaccination enlists few new T cells.

The CDR3 runs to 20 residues. Germline-derived CDR1 and CDR2 are LGHDT and YNNKEL (reference sequence). Unmatched junction bases numbered 12, after V lost 0 bases and J lost 2 bases. MiXCR was run by TCRdb on the RT-PCR reads, yielding one entry per CDR3 protein. The repertoire holds about 190,000 distinct CDR3 sequences, around 14% seen once, with roughly 24% in the top ten. The receptor's source is a man in his forties or fifties who received an inactivated influenza vaccine. The chain has TRBV3-1 and TRBJ2-5, with 13 bases lining up with TRBD2. Source: CD8+ T cells sorted from PBMCs, taken roughly 5 days after vaccination. In nucleotides, the CDR3 is TGTGCCAGCAGCCAAGAGGAGTGGACTAGCGGGAGAGGGGGGCAAGAGACCCAGTACTTC. Its protein product is CASSQEEWTSGRGGQETQYF.